Listed here are 15 T cell receptor beta chains from one sample, sequenced in a study of vaccination effects on CD4 cells after COVID-19. Antigens for these TCRs are unknown. Within the ViraFEST assay, antigen-specific CD4+ T cells underwent expansion with viral peptide pools prior to sequencing. Once cultured for approximately ten days, the cells underwent separation to obtain CD4+ T cells. Two doses of BNT162b2 or mRNA-1273 vaccine were administered to participants. Data came from immunoSEQ multiplex PCR; TCRdb stores just in-frame clones and leaves some out. Among approximately 83,000 clones listed, about three quarters were seen once. The starting material was CD4+ T cells from PBMCs cultured with HCoV-OC43 spike peptides, obtained after COVID-19 vaccination. Documented subset: HCoV-OC43 spike overlapping peptide pool stimulation. The receptors stem from a human donor who received a COVID-19 vaccine.

V usage is TRBV3-1 (or the pseudogene TRBV3-2) and J usage is TRBJ2-2; maybe TRBD2 (7 bases). The CDR3 consists of 16 residues. V was clipped by 0 bases and J by 7 bases, with 15 bases between them. Germline CDR1 and CDR2: LGHDT and YNNKEL (reference sequence). CDR3 bases: TGTGCCAGCAGCCAAGATTTCCGGGGGGCCATCGGGGAGCTGTTTTTT. This sequence encodes CASSQDFRGAIGELFF.

This chain uses TRBV24-1 with TRBJ1-3, with a possible D match to TRBD1 (5 bases). The CDR3 spans 15 residues. Looked up from germline, CDR1 is KGHDR and CDR2 is SFDVKD. The germline V and J ends were trimmed by 3 bases and 9 bases, with 17 bases remaining between them. CDR3: CATSDGGTMAPTIYF. In nucleotides, the CDR3 is TGTGCCACCAGTGATGGTGGGACGATGGCACCCACCATATATTTT.

CDR3: CASSLRDRGLGTEAFF. The CDR3, as DNA: TGTGCCAGCAGCTTAAGGGACAGGGGGCTGGGTACTGAAGCTTTCTTT. The rearrangement links TRBV7-8 to TRBJ1-1; 12 bases line up with TRBD1. CDR1 is SGHVS, CDR2 FQNEAQ, per germline. Trimming took 2 bases from V and 5 from J; bases not matched to a gene: 6. CDR3 length: 16 amino acids.

This chain uses TRBV6-5 with TRBJ2-1; D could derive from TRBD1 or TRBD2 (5 bases each). CDR1 is MNHEY and CDR2 is SVGAGI in the germline V gene. The CDR3 has 15 residues. V lost 4 bases and J lost 5, with 15 bases in between. The CDR3 DNA reads TGTGCCAGCAGTTCGGACCGGGACGGGAACAATGAGCAGTTCTTC. It codes for CASSSDRDGNNEQFF.

The V and J genes are TRBV5-4 and TRBJ2-3; 14 bases fit TRBD2. Germline-derived CDR1 and CDR2 are SGHNT and YYREEE (reference sequence). V lost 4 bases, J lost 0 bases, and 7 bases stayed unmatched. The CDR3 loop spans 18 amino acids. CDR3 loop: CASSQTSGGATSTDTQYF. In DNA, the CDR3 is TGTGCCAGCAGCCAGACTAGCGGGGGGGCCACCAGCACAGATACGCAGTATTTT.

J is TRBJ2-7 and V is TRBV4-2; D is undetermined. V was cut by 4 bases and J by 0 bases, with 10 bases left in between. The CDR3 runs 14 residues. Germline V gene data show CDR1 as LGHNA and CDR2 as YNFKEQ. DNA for the CDR3: TGTGCCAGCAGCCGTCGGAAAAGCTCCTACGAGCAGTACGTC. It translates to CASSRRKSSYEQYV.

The V and J genes are TRBV6-1 and TRBJ1-1, with TRBD1 matching 7 bases. The trim removed 1 base at V and 4 bases at J, leaving 6 bases unmatched. The germline V gene has CDR1 MNHNS and CDR2 SASEGT. The CDR3 totals 15 residues. Written as DNA, the CDR3 is TGTGCCAGCAGTGAAGTTCGACAGGGAGGCACTGAAGCTTTCTTT. Translated: CASSEVRQGGTEAFF.

Concerning this clone itself: At the DNA level, this CDR3 is encoded by other sequences in the same sample as well. This chain links TRBV5-1 with TRBJ1-1, with TRBD1 as a possible D gene (6 bases). Germline CDR1 and CDR2: SGHRS and YFSETQ. V was clipped by 2 bases and J by 1 base, with 9 bases between them. CDR3 length: 14 amino acids. CDR3 amino acids: CASSFSDRNTEAFF. The CDR3 DNA reads as TGCGCCAGCAGCTTCTCGGACAGGAACACTGAAGCTTTCTTT. Drawing the rest from reference TRBV5-1 and TRBJ1-1, the complete variable domain is KAGVTQTPRYLIKTRGQQVTLSCSPISGHRSVSWYQQTPGQGLQFLFEYFSETQRNKGNFPGRFSGRQFSNSRSEMNVSTLELGDSALYLCASSFSDRNTEAFFGQGTRLTVV.

The V call is TRBV13, the J call TRBJ1-3, with unresolved D. The V and J ends lost 3 bases and 0 bases respectively, with 15 bases between them. Germline loops: CDR1 PRHDT, CDR2 FYEKMQ (reference sequence). CDR3 length: 17 amino acids. This CDR3 reads CASSFQESLDSGNTIYF. CDR3 nucleotides: TGTGCCAGCAGCTTTCAGGAGTCTTTGGACTCTGGAAACACCATATATTTT.

The chain couples TRBV7-3 to TRBJ2-2; a weak D match, TRBD2 (6 bases). V was shortened by 1 base and J by 1 base, with 10 bases between the two germline ends. This CDR3 region has 16 residues. CDR1 and CDR2 from the germline V gene are SGHTA and FQGTGA. The CDR3 nucleotides are TGTGCCAGCAGCTTAAACGGGGGTTTGAACACCGGGGAGCTGTTTTTT. Protein product: CASSLNGGLNTGELFF.

This clone appeared a few times. The chain has TRBV29-1 and TRBJ1-1; the D is unclear. V dropped 4 bases and J dropped 6 bases, with 15 bases sitting between them. Germline CDR1 is SQVTM and CDR2 is ANQGSEA. CDR3 length: 13 amino acids. In nucleotides, the CDR3 is TGCAGCGTTGTTGTATCGGCGGCAGCTGAAGCTTTCTTT. It yields the protein CSVVVSAAAEAFF.

The chain recombines TRBV24-1 with TRBJ2-5; the match to TRBD1 covers 9 bases. Germline CDR1 and CDR2: KGHDR and SFDVKD. V shed 3 bases and J 4 bases; nucleotides not matched to a gene: 5. CDR3 length equals 15 residues. The CDR3 is CATSDPSTGGETQYF. The CDR3 DNA is TGTGCCACCAGTGATCCGTCGACAGGGGGAGAGACCCAGTACTTC.

The V gene is TRBV27, the J gene TRBJ2-6, with D tentatively TRBD1 or TRBD2 (6 bases each). Trimming removed 2 bases at V and 12 bases at J, with 17 bases between. CDR3 length equals 15 residues. CDR1 and CDR2 (germline): MNHEY, SMNVEV (reference sequence). The CDR3 loop reads CASSLRQVGGSVLTF. The CDR3 DNA reads TGTGCCAGCAGTTTACGACAGGTGGGGGGCAGCGTCCTGACTTTC.

The genes are TRBV5-6 and TRBJ1-1, with D possibly matching TRBD1 (6 bases). The CDR3 spans 15 residues. V was shortened by 3 bases and J by 1 base, with 13 bases between the two germline ends. CDR1 and CDR2 (germline): SGHDT, YYEEEE. CDR3 bases: TGTGCCAGCAGCTCTCGGCAGGGGAAGAACACTGAAGCTTTCTTT. Translating it yields CASSSRQGKNTEAFF. The entire variable domain, with the rest obtained from reference TRBV5-6 and TRBJ1-1, is as follows: DAGVTQSPTHLIKTRGQQVTLRCSPKSGHDTVSWYQQALGQGPQFIFQYYEEEERQRGNFPDRFSGHQFPNYSSELNVNALLLGDSALYLCASSSRQGKNTEAFFGQGTRLTVV.

The chain carries TRBV30 and TRBJ1-4; a weak D match, TRBD1 (5 bases). Trimming cost V 2 bases and J 4 bases, with 14 bases left between them. Germline CDR1 is GTSNPN and CDR2 is SVGIG (reference sequence). The CDR3 has 15 residues. This chain's CDR3 is CAWSLETAFNEKLFF. DNA for the CDR3: TGTGCCTGGAGTCTCGAGACAGCATTTAATGAAAAACTGTTTTTT.